This record covers a single TCR beta chain. What it binds is unknown. CDR1 MNHEY and CDR2 SVGAGI come from the germline V gene. The CDR3 has 10 amino acids. The germline V and J ends were trimmed by 6 bases and 3 bases, with 2 bases remaining between them. The data belong to a study of radiation and T cells in renal cell carcinoma. TCRdb's copy holds only in-frame clones and misses some; the assay was immunoSEQ multiplex PCR. The sample yields about 150,000 clones, roughly 88% seen once. Time point: baseline pretreatment blood. The sample's treatment: 15 Gy SBRT to primary tumor, nephrectomy 4 weeks later. Radiation-treated patients gave blood at baseline, week 2 and week 4. Clear cell pathology was present in this patient's renal cell carcinoma. Broader study findings: Top tumor clonotypes rose in blood 2 weeks post-radiation, then contracted. Pretreatment tumor biopsies were lacking, so baseline clonotypes are unknown.

Sequenced material: blood, taken from a patient whose treatment included radiotherapy and nephrectomy. This chain joins TRBV6-5 and TRBJ1-2; D is unclear. The TCR comes from a woman in her forties or fifties with renal cell carcinoma. In DNA, the CDR3 is TGTGCCAGCAGAGACTATGGCTACACCTTC. Its protein product is CASRDYGYTF.